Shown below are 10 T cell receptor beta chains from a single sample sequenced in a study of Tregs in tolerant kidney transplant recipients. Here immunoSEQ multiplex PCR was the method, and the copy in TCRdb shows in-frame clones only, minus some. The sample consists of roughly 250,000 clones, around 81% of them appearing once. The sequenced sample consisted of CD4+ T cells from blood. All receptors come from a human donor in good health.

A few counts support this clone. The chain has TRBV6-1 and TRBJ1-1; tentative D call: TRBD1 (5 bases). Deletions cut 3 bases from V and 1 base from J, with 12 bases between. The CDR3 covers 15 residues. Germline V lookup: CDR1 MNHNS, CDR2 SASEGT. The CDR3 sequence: CASSDLGRGNTEAFF. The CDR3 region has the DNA TGTGCCAGCAGTGACCTGGGACGAGGGAACACTGAAGCTTTCTTT.

The CDR3 DNA reads TGTGCTACCCAAAAAGGCGGGACTTTAAACACCGGGGAGCTGTTTTTT. Translating it yields CATQKGGTLNTGELFF. This sequence joins TRBV12-5 and TRBJ2-2, with TRBD2 as a possible D gene (6 bases). Looked up from germline, CDR1 is LGHNT and CDR2 is FRNRAP. The CDR3 covers 16 residues. Trimming removed 10 bases at V and 2 bases at J, with 20 bases between.

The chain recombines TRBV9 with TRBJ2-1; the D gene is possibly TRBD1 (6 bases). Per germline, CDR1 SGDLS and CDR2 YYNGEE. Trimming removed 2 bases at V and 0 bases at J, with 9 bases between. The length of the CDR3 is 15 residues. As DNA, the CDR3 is TGTGCCAGCAGCGTGTCACAGGGCTCCTACAATGAGCAGTTCTTC. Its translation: CASSVSQGSYNEQFF.

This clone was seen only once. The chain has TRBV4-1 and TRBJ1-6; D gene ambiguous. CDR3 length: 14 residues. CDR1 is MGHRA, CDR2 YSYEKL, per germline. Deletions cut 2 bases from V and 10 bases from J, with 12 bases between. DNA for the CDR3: TGCGCCAGCAGCCAACCATTCCCGCCCTCACCCCTCCACTTT. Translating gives CASSQPFPPSPLHF.

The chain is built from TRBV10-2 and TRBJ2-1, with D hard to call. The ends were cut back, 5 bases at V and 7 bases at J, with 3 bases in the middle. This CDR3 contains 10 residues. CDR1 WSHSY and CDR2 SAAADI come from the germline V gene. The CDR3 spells CASSRNEQFF. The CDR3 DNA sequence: TGCGCCAGCAGTCGAAATGAGCAGTTCTTC.

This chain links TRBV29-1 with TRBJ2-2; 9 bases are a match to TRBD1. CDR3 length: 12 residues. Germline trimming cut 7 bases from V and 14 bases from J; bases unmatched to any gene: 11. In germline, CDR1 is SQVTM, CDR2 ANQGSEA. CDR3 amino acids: CSAEAGTGKLFF. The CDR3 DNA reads TGCAGCGCCGAGGCTGGGACAGGGAAACTGTTTTTT.

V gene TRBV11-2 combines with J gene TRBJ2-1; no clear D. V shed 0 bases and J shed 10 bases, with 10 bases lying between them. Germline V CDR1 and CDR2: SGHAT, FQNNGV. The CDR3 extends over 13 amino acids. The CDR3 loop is CASSLDGSWEQFF. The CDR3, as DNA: TGTGCCAGCAGCTTAGACGGGTCTTGGGAGCAGTTCTTC.

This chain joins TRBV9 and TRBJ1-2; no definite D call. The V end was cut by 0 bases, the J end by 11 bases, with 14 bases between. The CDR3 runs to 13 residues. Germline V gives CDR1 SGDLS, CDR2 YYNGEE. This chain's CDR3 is CASSVDASARYTF. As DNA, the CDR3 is TGTGCCAGCAGCGTAGATGCATCCGCCCGGTACACCTTC.

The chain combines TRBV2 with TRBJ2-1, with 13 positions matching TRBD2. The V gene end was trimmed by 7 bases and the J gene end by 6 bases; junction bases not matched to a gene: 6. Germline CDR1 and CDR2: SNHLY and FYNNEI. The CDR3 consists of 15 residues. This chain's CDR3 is CASTETSGGFNEQFF. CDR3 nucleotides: TGTGCCAGCACCGAGACTAGCGGGGGGTTCAATGAGCAGTTCTTC.

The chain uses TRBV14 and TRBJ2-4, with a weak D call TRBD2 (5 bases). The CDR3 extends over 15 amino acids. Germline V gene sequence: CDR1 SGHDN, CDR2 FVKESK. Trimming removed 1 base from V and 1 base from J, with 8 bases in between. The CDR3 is CASSQVTGAKNIQYF. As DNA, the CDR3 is TGTGCCAGCAGCCAAGTTACGGGGGCCAAAAACATTCAGTACTTC. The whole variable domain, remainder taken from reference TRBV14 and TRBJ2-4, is EAGVTQFPSHSVIEKGQTVTLRCDPISGHDNLYWYRRVMGKEIKFLLHFVKESKQDESGMPNNRFLAERTGGTYSTLKVQPAELEDSGVYFCASSQVTGAKNIQYFGAGTRLSVL.